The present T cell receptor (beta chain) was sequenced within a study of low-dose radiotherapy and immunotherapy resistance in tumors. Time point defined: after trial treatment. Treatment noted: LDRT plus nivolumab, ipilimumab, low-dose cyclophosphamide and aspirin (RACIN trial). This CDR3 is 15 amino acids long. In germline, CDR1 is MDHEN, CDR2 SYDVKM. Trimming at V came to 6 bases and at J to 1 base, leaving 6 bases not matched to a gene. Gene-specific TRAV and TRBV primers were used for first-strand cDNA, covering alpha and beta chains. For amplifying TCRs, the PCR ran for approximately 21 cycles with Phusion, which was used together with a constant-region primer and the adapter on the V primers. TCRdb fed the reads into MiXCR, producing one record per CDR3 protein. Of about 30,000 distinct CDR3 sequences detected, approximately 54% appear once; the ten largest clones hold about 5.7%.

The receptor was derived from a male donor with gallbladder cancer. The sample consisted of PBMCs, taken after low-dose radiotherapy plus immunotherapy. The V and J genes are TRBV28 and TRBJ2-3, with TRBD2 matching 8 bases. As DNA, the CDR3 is TGTGCCAGCAGAAGCGGGAGTGCTGGCACAGATACGCAGTATTTT. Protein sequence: CASRSGSAGTDTQYF.